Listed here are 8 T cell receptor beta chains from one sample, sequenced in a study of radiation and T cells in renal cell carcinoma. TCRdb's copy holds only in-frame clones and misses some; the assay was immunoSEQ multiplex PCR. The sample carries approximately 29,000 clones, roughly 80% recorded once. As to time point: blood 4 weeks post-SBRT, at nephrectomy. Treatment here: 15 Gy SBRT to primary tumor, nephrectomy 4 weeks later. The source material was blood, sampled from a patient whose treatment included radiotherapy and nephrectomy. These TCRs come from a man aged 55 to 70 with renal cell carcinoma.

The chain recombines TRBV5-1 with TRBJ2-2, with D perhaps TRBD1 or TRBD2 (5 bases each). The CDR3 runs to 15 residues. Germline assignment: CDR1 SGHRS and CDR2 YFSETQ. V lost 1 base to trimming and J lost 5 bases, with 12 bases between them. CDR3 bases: TGCGCCAGCAGCTTGTTGGGGGTTAGTACCGGGGAGCTGTTTTTT. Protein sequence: CASSLLGVSTGELFF.

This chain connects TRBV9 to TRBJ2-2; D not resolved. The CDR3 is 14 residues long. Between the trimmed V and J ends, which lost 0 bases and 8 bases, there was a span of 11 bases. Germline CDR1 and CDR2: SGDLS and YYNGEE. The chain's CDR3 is CASSVVGNSGELFF. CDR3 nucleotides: TGTGCCAGCAGCGTAGTAGGGAACAGTGGGGAGCTGTTTTTT.

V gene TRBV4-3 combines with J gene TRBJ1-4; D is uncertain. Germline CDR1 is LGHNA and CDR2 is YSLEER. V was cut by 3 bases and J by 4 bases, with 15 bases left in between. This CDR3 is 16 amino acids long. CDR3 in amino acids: CASSHRAGRGNEKLFF. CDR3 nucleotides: TGCGCCAGCAGCCACCGCGCCGGACGGGGTAATGAAAAACTGTTTTTT.

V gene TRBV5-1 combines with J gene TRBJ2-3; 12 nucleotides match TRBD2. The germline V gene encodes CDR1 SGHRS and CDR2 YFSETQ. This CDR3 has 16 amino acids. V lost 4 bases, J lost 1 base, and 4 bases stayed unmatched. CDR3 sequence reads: CASSAGLAGRTDTQYF. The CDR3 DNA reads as TGCGCCAGCAGCGCAGGACTAGCGGGGCGCACAGATACGCAGTATTTT.

The chain's CDR3 is CASSWLVGGSGYEQYF. The DNA of the CDR3 is TGTGCCAGCAGCTGGCTTGTAGGGGGCTCGGGCTACGAGCAGTACTTC. The V call is TRBV5-6, the J call TRBJ2-7; 7 bases map to TRBD1. The CDR3 consists of 16 residues. CDR1 and CDR2 (germline): SGHDT, YYEEEE. V lost 3 bases to trimming and J lost 3 bases; unmatched junction nucleotides: 12.

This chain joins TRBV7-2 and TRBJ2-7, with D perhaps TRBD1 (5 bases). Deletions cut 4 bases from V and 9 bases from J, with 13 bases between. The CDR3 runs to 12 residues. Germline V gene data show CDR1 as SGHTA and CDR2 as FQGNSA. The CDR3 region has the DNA TGTGCCAGCAGCTCTCCAGGGATAGGGCAGTACTTC. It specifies CASSSPGIGQYF.

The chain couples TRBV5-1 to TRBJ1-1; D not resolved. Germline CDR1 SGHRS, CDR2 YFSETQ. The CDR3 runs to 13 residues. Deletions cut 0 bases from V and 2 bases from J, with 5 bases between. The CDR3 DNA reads TGCGCCAGCAGCTTGGTAACAAACACTGAAGCTTTCTTT. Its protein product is CASSLVTNTEAFF.

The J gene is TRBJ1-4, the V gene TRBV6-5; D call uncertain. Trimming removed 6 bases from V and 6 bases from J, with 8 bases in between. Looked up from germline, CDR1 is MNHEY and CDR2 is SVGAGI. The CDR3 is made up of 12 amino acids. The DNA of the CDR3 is TGTGCCAGCAGCCTCGACCATGAAAAACTGTTTTTT. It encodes CASSLDHEKLFF.